This TCR beta chain was sequenced for a study of shared clonotypes between healthy human individuals. V gave up 0 bases and J gave up 4 bases, with 5 bases separating them. CDR3 length equals 13 residues. Germline V gives CDR1 SNHLY, CDR2 FYNNEI. TCRdb's table, derived via immunoSEQ multiplex PCR, lists solely in-frame clones and lacks some. The table has around 120,000 clones, 67% seen once; the top ten hold more than 20%. The study, taken as a whole, reports: Among non-shared clonotypes, generation probabilities were lower than among those shared by all four donors. Among the subsets, naive ones generally showed larger estimated richness than memory ones.

Comments on this clone: The antigen is unknown.

The gene calls are TRBV2 and TRBJ2-3; D is unresolved. This TCR was sampled from a woman in her 30s in good health. The sequenced sample consisted of memory CD8+ T cells sorted from blood. Subset specified: CD45RO+ cells pooled with CCR7-negative TemRA cells. CDR3 loop: CASSEALPDTQYF. The CDR3 DNA reads as TGTGCCAGCAGTGAAGCGCTTCCAGATACGCAGTATTTT.